The 32 T cell receptor beta chains listed next were all sequenced from one sample in a study of human T cells and chemical hapten exposure. TCRdb reprocessed the RACE reads with MiXCR, giving one entry per CDR3 protein. The repertoire holds roughly 13,000 distinct CDR3 sequences, with about a sixth as singletons. Time point in this sample: patch test 1, 2 weeks after DPC sensitization. Treatment given: therapeutic diphenylcyclopropenone sensitization with weekly scalp DPC. This specimen was whole blood, taken in connection with sensitization to the hapten diphenylcyclopropenone (DPC). The source of these receptors is a woman in her 30s with alopecia areata. Some clones in this sample may be carry-over from other donors' samples.

This clonotype appeared a few times. This chain uses TRBV7-9 with TRBJ1-4; D remains ambiguous. Looked up from germline, CDR1 is SEHNR and CDR2 is FQNEAQ (reference sequence). The CDR3 is made up of 15 amino acids. V was shortened by 1 base and J by 1 base, with 7 bases between the two germline ends. CDR3 sequence reads: CASSLDRETNEKLFF. CDR3 coding DNA: TGTGCCAGCAGCTTAGATAGAGAAACTAATGAAAAACTGTTTTTT.

This clonotype appeared a few times. A read error is possible here, since a much larger clone lies one base away. J is TRBJ1-1 and V is TRBV12-3 or TRBV12-4, with a weak D call TRBD1 (5 bases). The CDR3 runs 12 residues. V was trimmed by 4 bases and J by 10 bases, leaving 13 bases between them. The chain's CDR3 is CASSWGSGGAFF. CDR3 bases: TGTGCCAGCAGTTGGGGCTCGGGTGGAGCTTTCTTT.

CDR3 in DNA: TGTGCCAGCTCCCGAAGGGAACTAGCGAATGAGCAGTTCTTC. Protein sequence: CASSRRELANEQFF. The V call is TRBV18, the J call TRBJ2-1; TRBD2 agrees at 7 bases. There are 14 residues in the CDR3. Germline CDR1 is KGHSH and CDR2 is LQKENI. With V trimmed by 6 bases and J by 7 bases, 9 bases remained unmatched.

This chain connects TRBV2 to TRBJ2-7; 7 positions match TRBD1. There are 14 residues in the CDR3. J lost 3 bases, V lost 4 bases, and 6 bases had no gene match. CDR1 and CDR2 from the germline V gene are SNHLY and FYNNEI. The CDR3 protein is CASSVETGRYEQYF. CDR3 nucleotides: TGTGCCAGCAGTGTGGAGACAGGGCGCTACGAGCAGTACTTC.

By sample share, this clonotype is medium-sized. The chain employs TRBV6-2 or TRBV6-3 and TRBJ2-3; D not certain. The ends were cut back, 5 bases at V and 7 bases at J, with 7 bases in the middle. This CDR3 has 11 amino acids. Per the germline V gene, CDR1 is MNHEY and CDR2 is SVGEGT. As DNA, the CDR3 is TGTGCCAGCAGTCCCCAGCATACGCAGTATTTT. Amino acids: CASSPQHTQYF.

CDR3 nucleotide sequence: TGTGCCAGCAGCTTTGTAGCGCAGCCAGCAGATACGCAGTATTTT. It specifies CASSFVAQPADTQYF. The chain recombines TRBV7-8 with TRBJ2-3, with D perhaps matching TRBD2 (5 bases). Per germline, CDR1 SGHVS and CDR2 FQNEAQ. Trimming took off 3 bases at V and 4 bases at J, with 14 bases between the two ends. The length of the CDR3 is 15 residues.

This clonotype was counted many times. The CDR3 nucleotides read TGTGCCAGCTCACCTGACAGGGGAACAGATACGCAGTATTTT. Its protein product is CASSPDRGTDTQYF. The chain combines TRBV18 with TRBJ2-3; 8 bases fit TRBD1. The CDR3 runs to 14 residues. With V trimmed by 3 bases and J by 3 bases, 2 bases remained unmatched. Germline CDR1 KGHSH, CDR2 LQKENI.

This sequence joins TRBV7-9 and TRBJ2-7, with D possibly matching TRBD1 (5 bases). V lost 5 bases, J lost 2 bases, and 7 bases lay in between. This CDR3 comprises 12 residues. Germline-derived CDR1 and CDR2 are SEHNR and FQNEAQ (reference sequence). The CDR3 region is CASSPDTYEQYF. The DNA for the CDR3 is TGTGCCAGCAGCCCGGACACCTACGAGCAGTACTTC.

CDR3 in amino acids: CSAGPGLGNEQFF. In DNA, the CDR3 is TGCAGTGCTGGTCCGGGACTAGGGAATGAGCAGTTCTTC. This chain links TRBV20-1 with TRBJ2-1; 8 nucleotides agree with TRBD2. The V gene end was trimmed by 5 bases and the J gene end by 7 bases; junction bases not matched to a gene: 7. Germline assignment: CDR1 DFQATT and CDR2 SNEGSKA (reference sequence). This CDR3 region has 13 residues.

This clonotype was recorded a few times. V and J are TRBV4-3 and TRBJ2-6, with no clear D. Between the trimmed V and J ends, which lost 0 bases and 0 bases, there was a span of 12 bases. Looked up from germline, CDR1 is LGHNA and CDR2 is YSLEER. The CDR3 has 18 residues. CDR3 amino acids: CASSQDGTVFSGANVLTF. In DNA, the CDR3 is TGCGCCAGCAGCCAAGATGGAACAGTATTCTCTGGGGCCAACGTCCTGACTTTC.

The sample holds many counts of this clonotype. J is TRBJ2-4 and V is TRBV28; D is possibly TRBD2 (7 bases). Germline V gene data show CDR1 as MDHEN and CDR2 as SYDVKM. Trimming took off 0 bases at V and 0 bases at J, with 12 bases between the two ends. This CDR3 region has 17 residues. CDR3 region: CASSLWEGGKAKNIQYF. CDR3 DNA: TGTGCCAGCAGTTTATGGGAGGGGGGGAAAGCCAAAAACATTCAGTACTTC.

There are a few counts of this clonotype. A clone one base away is much larger, so this may be a read error. The chain is built from TRBV10-3 and TRBJ2-1, with 11 bases aligning to TRBD2. The CDR3 sequence is 14 residues long. The germline CDR1 and CDR2 sequences are ENHRY and SYGVKD. The CDR3 DNA follows: TGTGTCATCGGAGAGGGACTAGCGGAAAATGAGCAGTTCTTC. It translates to CVIGEGLAENEQFF.

In its sample, this clonotype is medium-sized. This chain connects TRBV5-1 to TRBJ1-4; D is unclear. Trimming removed 5 bases at V and 0 bases at J, with 11 bases between. The CDR3 extends over 15 amino acids. Per germline, CDR1 SGHRS and CDR2 YFSETQ. In nucleotides, the CDR3 is TGCGCCAGCAGTCCGGTCGGAGCAACTAATGAAAAACTGTTTTTT. This encodes CASSPVGATNEKLFF.

This clonotype showed up many times. The V gene is TRBV12-2, the J gene TRBJ1-5. TRBV12-2 is a pseudogene. This CDR3 comprises 17 residues. DNA of the CDR3: TGTGCAAGTCGCTTAGCGCCGAAGGCCGGATGCAATCAGCCCCAGCATTTT. It is translated as CASRLAPKAGCNQPQHF.

In its sample, this clonotype was seen many times. This chain connects TRBV6-5 to TRBJ1-6, with D perhaps TRBD1 (6 bases). The CDR3 sequence is 17 residues long. Trimming cost V 7 bases and J 6 bases, with 22 bases left between them. Germline CDR1 and CDR2: MNHEY and SVGAGI. CDR3 region: CASTNLQGTLGNSPLHF. The DNA of the CDR3 is TGTGCCAGCACCAACTTACAGGGTACACTCGGTAATTCACCCCTCCACTTT.

This clonotype was recorded many times. V is TRBV18 and J is TRBJ2-3; D is perhaps TRBD1 (6 bases). This CDR3 has 14 residues. Germline V gene sequence: CDR1 KGHSH, CDR2 LQKENI. V lost 3 bases and J 9 bases, leaving 16 bases between the germline ends. CDR3 coding DNA: TGTGCCAGCTCACCTGACAGGTCTTCGTGGACGCAGTATTTT. Its protein is CASSPDRSSWTQYF.

By proportion, this clonotype is medium-sized. V is TRBV10-3 and J is TRBJ2-2, with 9 bases identical to TRBD1. J was trimmed by 7 bases and V by 6 bases; bases with no gene match: 6. The CDR3 is made up of 14 amino acids. From germline, CDR1 is ENHRY and CDR2 SYGVKD. Here the CDR3 DNA reads TGTGCCATCAGAGGGACAGGGTTTTTCGGGGAGCTGTTTTTT. This encodes CAIRGTGFFGELFF.

This clonotype has at least ten counts. The J gene is TRBJ2-1, the V gene TRBV11-3; D gene unclear. Trimming shortened V by 1 base and J by 7 bases, and 14 bases separated the two germline ends. In germline, CDR1 is SGHNT, CDR2 YENEEA. This CDR3 is 15 amino acids long. CDR3 protein: CASSLGARMGNEQFF. CDR3 nucleotides: TGTGCCAGCAGCTTAGGGGCCCGTATGGGGAATGAGCAGTTCTTC.

This clonotype was counted a single time. The chain has TRBV6-2 or TRBV6-3 and TRBJ1-5, with D unclear. This CDR3 has 12 amino acids. V dropped 2 bases and J dropped 7 bases, with 6 bases sitting between them. Germline values: CDR1 MNHEY, CDR2 SVGEGT. Here the CDR3 DNA reads TGTGCCAGCAGTTACGCAGGACAGCCCCAGCATTTT. The encoded protein is CASSYAGQPQHF.

In its sample, this clonotype was seen many times. V gene TRBV21-1 combines with J gene TRBJ1-6; the D call TRBD1 from the table was never checked on the DNA. TRBV21-1 is tagged as a pseudogene. This CDR3 comprises 17 residues. The CDR3 DNA reads as TGTGCCAGCAGCAATGTTGAACGGGGACAGGGAAATTCACCCCTCCACTTT. Protein sequence: CASSNVERGQGNSPLHF.

Relative to its sample, this clonotype is medium-sized. The rearrangement uses TRBV10-2 and TRBJ1-1; D gene unclear. Germline lookup yields CDR1 WSHSY and CDR2 SAAADI. V lost 0 bases to trimming and J lost 5 bases, with 1 base between them. The CDR3 sequence is 11 residues long. The CDR3 nucleotides read TGCGCCAGCAGTGAGTCGACTGAAGCTTTCTTT. Translated, it gives CASSESTEAFF.

Judged by abundance, this clonotype is medium-sized. The CDR3 is CASSLISGGRVGYTF. The CDR3 DNA follows: TGTGCCAGCAGCTTAATTTCAGGGGGCCGGGTTGGCTACACCTTC. This chain connects TRBV7-9 to TRBJ1-2, with TRBD1 matching 8 bases. Germline lookup yields CDR1 SEHNR and CDR2 FQNEAQ (reference sequence). CDR3 length equals 15 residues. J lost 7 bases, V lost 2 bases, and 9 bases had no gene match.

This clonotype is judged medium-sized. The chain carries TRBV2 and TRBJ2-1, with D perhaps assigned TRBD1 or TRBD2 (6 bases each). The V end lost 7 bases, the J end lost 3 bases, and 10 bases lay between the germline ends. CDR3 length: 13 amino acids. Per the germline V gene, CDR1 is SNHLY and CDR2 is FYNNEI. In DNA, the CDR3 is TGTGCCAGCACCGGGGGCTACTACAATGAGCAGTTCTTC. Translation gives CASTGGYYNEQFF. The variable domain in full, with the rest retrieved from reference TRBV2 and TRBJ2-1, is EPEVTQTPSHQVTQMGQEVILRCVPISNHLYFYWYRQILGQKVEFLVSFYNNEISEKSEIFDDQFSVERPDGSNFTLKIRSTKLEDSAMYFCASTGGYYNEQFFGPGTRLTVL.

In this sample, this clonotype is medium-sized (0.01 to 0.1%). The chain is built from TRBV6-4 and TRBJ2-3; D might be TRBD2 (6 bases). The CDR3 totals 15 residues. Germline CDR1 reads MRHNA; CDR2 reads SNTAGT. V was clipped by 3 bases and J by 2 bases, with 12 bases between them. As DNA, the CDR3 is TGTGCCAGCAGTGAAGGAGCGGGCTCCACAGATACGCAGTATTTT. This gives the protein CASSEGAGSTDTQYF.

At least ten counts were recorded for this clonotype. The CDR3 nucleotides read TGTGCCAGCAGTTTAGCGGGTCAGGGTAATCAGCCCCAGCATTTT. Its protein is CASSLAGQGNQPQHF. The V gene is TRBV12-3 or TRBV12-4, the J gene TRBJ1-5, with D perhaps TRBD1 (5 bases). There are 15 residues in the CDR3. V was trimmed by 0 bases and J by 4 bases, leaving 10 bases between them.

By sample share, this clonotype is medium-sized. The CDR3 nucleotides read TGCAGTGCTAGACCGACTAGCGGGCAAAGGGGTAGTTACAATGAGCAGTTCTTC. Its protein product is CSARPTSGQRGSYNEQFF. The V call is TRBV20-1, the J call TRBJ2-1; 10 bases match TRBD2. The V and J ends lost 2 bases and 4 bases, in that order; junction bases with no gene match: 14. This CDR3 is 18 amino acids long. Germline CDR1 is DFQATT and CDR2 is SNEGSKA (reference sequence).

Many counts were recorded for this clonotype. The J gene is TRBJ2-2, the V gene TRBV19, with TRBD2 matching over 8 bases. The CDR3 has 15 residues. CDR1 and CDR2 (germline): LNHDA, SQIVND (reference sequence). After removal of 4 bases from V and 6 bases from J, the junction contained 7 bases not matched to a gene. The CDR3 nucleotides are TGTGCCAGTAGTAGTCAGCGGGGGATCCCCGGGGAGCTGTTTTTT. Protein: CASSSQRGIPGELFF.

Sample share makes this clonotype medium-sized. The genes are TRBV5-1 and TRBJ1-1; D call uncertain. V was pared by 4 bases and J by 0 bases, with 10 bases between. The CDR3 has 14 residues. The germline V gene has CDR1 SGHRS and CDR2 YFSETQ. DNA for the CDR3: TGCGCCAGCAGCCCAGAGGCGTTGAACACTGAAGCTTTCTTT. It is translated as CASSPEALNTEAFF.

In this sample, this clonotype turned up many times. This sequence joins TRBV2 and TRBJ2-1, with D possibly matching TRBD2 (6 bases). The CDR3 consists of 14 residues. Germline assignment: CDR1 SNHLY and CDR2 FYNNEI. Trimming pared 1 base from V and 8 bases from J, leaving 12 bases between. The CDR3 sequence is CASSEDGGPHEQFF. CDR3 DNA sequence: TGTGCCAGCAGTGAAGACGGAGGGCCCCATGAGCAGTTCTTC.

This clonotype occurred many times. V gene TRBV12-3 or TRBV12-4 combines with J gene TRBJ1-1, with 7 bases lining up with TRBD1. This CDR3 region has 14 residues. Trimming cost V 3 bases and J 6 bases; bases outside gene matches: 7. CDR3 sequence reads: CASSFLQGSSEAFF. DNA of the CDR3: TGTGCCAGCAGTTTTCTACAGGGGTCTTCTGAAGCTTTCTTT.

Notes on this clonotype: A much bigger clone sits one base away, suggesting this may be a read error. This chain joins TRBV20-1 and TRBJ2-1, with a tentative D call TRBD2 (5 bases). The better agreement between TRBJ2-7 and the DNA end casts doubt on the J call. This CDR3 spans 13 amino acids. From germline, CDR1 is DFQATT and CDR2 SNEGSKA (reference sequence). The CDR3 loop is CSARSGSYNEQYF. Written as DNA, the CDR3 is TGCAGTGCCAGAAGCGGATCCTACAATGAGCAGTACTTC.

This clonotype is judged medium-sized. The CDR3 region has the DNA TGTGCCAGTAGTCTCGACAATAAAGTGGGCAATCAGCCCCAGCATTTT. This codes for CASSLDNKVGNQPQHF. This chain connects TRBV19 to TRBJ1-5; D remains unclear. CDR3 size: 16 residues. Germline CDR1 LNHDA, CDR2 SQIVND (reference sequence). V dropped 5 bases and J dropped 2 bases, with 16 bases sitting between them.